One T cell receptor beta chain is described in this entry. This entry comes from a study of blood T cell repertoires in COVID-19. Germline V gene lookup returns CDR1 SGHDN and CDR2 FVKESK. V was trimmed by 6 bases and J by 1 base, leaving 12 bases between them. This CDR3 has 14 residues. The protocol was immunoSEQ multiplex PCR, while the TCRdb copy is restricted to in-frame clones and leaves out a portion. The table lists 76,000 or so clones, roughly 82% of them singletons. This clonotype originated in a man over 45 with acute or convalescent COVID-19. Sequenced sample: peripheral blood. The chain joins TRBV14 to TRBJ1-1, with no clear D. CDR3 region: CASSPLAGNTEAFF. In DNA, the CDR3 is TGTGCCAGCAGTCCTTTGGCGGGGAACACTGAAGCTTTCTTT.